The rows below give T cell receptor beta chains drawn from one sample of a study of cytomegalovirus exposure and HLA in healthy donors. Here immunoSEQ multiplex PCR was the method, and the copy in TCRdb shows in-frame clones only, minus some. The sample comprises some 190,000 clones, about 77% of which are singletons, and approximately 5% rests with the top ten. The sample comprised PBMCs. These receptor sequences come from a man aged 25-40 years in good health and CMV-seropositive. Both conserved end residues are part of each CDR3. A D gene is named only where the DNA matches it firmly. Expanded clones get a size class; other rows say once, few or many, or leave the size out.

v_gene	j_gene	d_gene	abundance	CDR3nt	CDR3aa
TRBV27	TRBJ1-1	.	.	TGTGCCAGCAGTTTTGGAGGGAGCAAGGAAGCTTTCTTT	CASSFGGSKEAFF
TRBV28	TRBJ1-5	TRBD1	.	TGTGCCAGCAGCGCCTCCGGGACAGGGTACAATCAGCCCCAGCATTTT	CASSASGTGYNQPQHF
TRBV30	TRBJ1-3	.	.	TGTGCCTGGATGGACGGGAGCTCTGGAAACACCATATATTTT	CAWMDGSSGNTIYF
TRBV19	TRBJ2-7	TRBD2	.	TGTGCCACCGCTAGCGGGAGCGGGACCTACGAGCAGTACTTC	CATASGSGTYEQYF
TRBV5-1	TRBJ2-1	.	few	TGCGCCAGCAGCTTGGACATCAATGAGCAGTTCTTC	CASSLDINEQFF
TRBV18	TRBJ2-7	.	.	TGTGCCAGCTCGGGCGGGGAAAGCTCCTACGAGCAGTACTTC	CASSGGESSYEQYF
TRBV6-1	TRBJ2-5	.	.	TGTGCCAGCAGGCCCCAGGGGTCCGGGGAGACCCAGTACTTC	CASRPQGSGETQYF
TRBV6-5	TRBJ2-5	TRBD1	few	TGTGCCAGCAGTGGACCGGGACAGCTTTACTTC	CASSGPGQLYF
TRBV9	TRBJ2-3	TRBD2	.	TGTGCCAGCAGCTCAAGACTAGCGGGGGCAACAGATACGCAGTATTTT	CASSSRLAGATDTQYF
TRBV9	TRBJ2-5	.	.	TGTGCCAGCAGCCCACTTCGGGGGTGGGCCCAGTACTTC	CASSPLRGWAQYF
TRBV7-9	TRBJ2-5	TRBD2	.	TGTGCCAGCAGCTTAGGAAGTAGCGGGGGTCTGCAGACCCAGTACTTC	CASSLGSSGGLQTQYF
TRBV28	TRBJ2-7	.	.	TGTGCCAGCAGTTTCACGAGTTACGAGCAGTACTTC	CASSFTSYEQYF
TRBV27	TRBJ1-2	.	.	TGTGCCAGCAGTGTACCAGGGGTCTATGGCTACACCTTC	CASSVPGVYGYTF
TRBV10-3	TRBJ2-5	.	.	TGTGCCATCAACAGGCCCGACGCTTACCAAGAGACCCAGTACTTC	CAINRPDAYQETQYF
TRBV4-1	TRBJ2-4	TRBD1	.	TGCGCCAGCAGCCCTGGACAGGCTCTAGCCAAAAACATTCAGTACTTC	CASSPGQALAKNIQYF
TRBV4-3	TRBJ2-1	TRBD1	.	TGCGCCAGCAGCCAAGTGGACAGGGAAGGAGGTGAGCAGTTCTTC	CASSQVDREGGEQFF
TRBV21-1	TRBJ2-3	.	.	TGTGCCAGCAGCAAAAACAGGGAACCTGCTAGCACAGATACGCAGTATTTT	CASSKNREPASTDTQYF
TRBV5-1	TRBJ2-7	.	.	TGCGCCAGCAGCTTGACAGGCGTTCCCTCCTACGAGCAGTACTTC	CASSLTGVPSYEQYF
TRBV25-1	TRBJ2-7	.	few	TGTGCCAGCAGTGAGTCGGGGATAAGGCCCTACGAGCAGTACTTC	CASSESGIRPYEQYF
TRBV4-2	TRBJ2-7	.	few	TGTGCCAGCAGCCAAGAGAGGGAAAGGCAGTACTTC	CASSQERERQYF
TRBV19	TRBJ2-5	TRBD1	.	TGTGCCAGTAGCACAGACAGGGGGCGCGGGGAGACCCAGTACTTC	CASSTDRGRGETQYF
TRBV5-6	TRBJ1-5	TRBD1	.	TGTGCCAGCAGCTTGGTGGGGGACAGGGAACATTTT	CASSLVGDREHF
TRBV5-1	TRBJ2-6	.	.	TGCGCCAGCAGATGGGTCGGGGGGCAGGGTGGGGCCAACGTCCTGACTTTC	CASRWVGGQGGANVLTF
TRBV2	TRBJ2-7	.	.	TGTGCCAGCAGTGAAAGTAACACCGCCTACGAGCAGTACTTC	CASSESNTAYEQYF
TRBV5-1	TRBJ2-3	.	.	TGCGCCAGCAGCTTGGCTTCTAGCACAGATACGCAGTATTTT	CASSLASSTDTQYF
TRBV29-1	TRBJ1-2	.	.	TGCAGCGACAACTATGGCCACACCTTC	CSDNYGHTF
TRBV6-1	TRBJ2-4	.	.	TGTGCCAGCAGTGAACCAGGGGCGGTGCGGGCCAAAAACATTCAGTACTTC	CASSEPGAVRAKNIQYF
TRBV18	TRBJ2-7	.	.	TGTGCCAGCTCACCAAGGACAGACTCCTACGAGCAGTACTTC	CASSPRTDSYEQYF
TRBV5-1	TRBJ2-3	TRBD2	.	TGCGCCTGCCGCCCGACAGGCGGGAGGATTAGCACAGATACGCAGTATTTT	CACRPTGGRISTDTQYF
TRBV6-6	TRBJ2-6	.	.	TGTGCCAGCAGTCACACCTCTGGGGCCAACGTCCTGACTTTC	CASSHTSGANVLTF
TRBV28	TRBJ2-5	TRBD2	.	TGTGCCAGCAGTCCCCCCGGGACTAGCGGGAAAAAGACCCAGTACTTC	CASSPPGTSGKKTQYF
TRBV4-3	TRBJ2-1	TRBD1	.	TGCGCCAGCAGCCCCGCTCAACAGGGGCCGTACTTCTACAATGAGCAGTTCTTC	CASSPAQQGPYFYNEQFF